This T cell receptor beta chain emerged from a study of T cell changes during pregnancy in multiple sclerosis. The germline V gene encodes CDR1 LGHNT and CDR2 FRNRAP. V shed 2 bases and J 4 bases; nucleotides not matched to a gene: 2. CDR3 size: 14 residues. Assay: immunoSEQ multiplex PCR; the TCRdb copy retains only in-frame clones and omits some. The sample lists 25,000 to 30,000 clones, under 90% occurring once. The rearrangement joins TRBV12-5 to TRBJ1-1; 9 bases fit TRBD1. The sequence was obtained from a female donor in good health, enrolled as a control in a pregnancy study. This material consisted of CD4+ T cells from peripheral blood mononuclear cells, taken in the first trimester of pregnancy. The CDR3 nucleotides read TGTGCTAGTGGTTTGACAGGGGGCACCACTGAAGCTTTCTTT. It translates to CASGLTGGTTEAFF.